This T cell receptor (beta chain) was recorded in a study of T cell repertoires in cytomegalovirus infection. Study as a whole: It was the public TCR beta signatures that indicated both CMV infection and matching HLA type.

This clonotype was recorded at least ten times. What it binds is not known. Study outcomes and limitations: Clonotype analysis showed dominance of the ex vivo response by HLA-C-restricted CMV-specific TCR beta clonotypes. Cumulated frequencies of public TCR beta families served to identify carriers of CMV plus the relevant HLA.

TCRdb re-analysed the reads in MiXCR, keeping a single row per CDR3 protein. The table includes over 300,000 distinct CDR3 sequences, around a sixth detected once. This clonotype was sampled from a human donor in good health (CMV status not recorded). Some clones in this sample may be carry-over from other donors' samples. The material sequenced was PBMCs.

CDR3 region: CASTQDGGRQPQHF. The CDR3 bases are TGTGCCAGCACCCAGGACGGCGGCCGGCAGCCCCAGCATTTT. The gene calls are TRBV6-6 and TRBJ1-5; no definite D call. Trimming left V 7 bases short and J 7 bases short, with 17 bases between. The CDR3 contains 14 residues. Germline values: CDR1 MNHNY, CDR2 SVGAGI (reference sequence).